Following are 5 T cell receptor beta chains from one sample sequenced in a study of T cell repertoires in cytomegalovirus infection. TCRdb passed the reads through MiXCR, listing each CDR3 protein once. The table records 150,000 to 160,000 distinct CDR3 sequences, around a quarter of them present only once. The sequencing input was PBMCs. The receptors here all came from a human donor in good health (CMV status not recorded). Some clones in this sample may be carry-over from other donors' samples.

This clonotype occurred many times. The chain is built from TRBV7-8 and TRBJ2-7; no firm D call. CDR1 and CDR2 (germline): SGHVS, FQNEAQ. There are 14 residues in the CDR3. V was clipped by 6 bases and J by 3 bases, with 15 bases between them. This CDR3 is CASSSPRKFYEQYF. Written as DNA, the CDR3 is TGTGCCAGCAGTTCCCCCCGGAAGTTCTACGAGCAGTACTTC.

The CDR3 DNA is TGTGCCAGTAGTGTGACTAGCGGGCCTTACAATGAGCAGTTCTTC. Translating gives CASSVTSGPYNEQFF. The genes are TRBV19 and TRBJ2-1; TRBD2 matches at 10 bases. There are 15 residues in the CDR3. The germline V gene has CDR1 LNHDA and CDR2 SQIVND (reference sequence). V shed 5 bases, J shed 4 bases, and the junction held 5 bases outside the gene matches.

This clonotype was counted ten times or more. The genes are TRBV7-8 and TRBJ2-2, with 12 nucleotides matching TRBD2. This CDR3 is 17 amino acids long. Germline assignment: CDR1 SGHVS and CDR2 FQNEAQ. Trimming removed 7 bases from V and 1 base from J; junction bases left unmatched: 7. CDR3 loop: CASTLAGGPGNTGELFF. CDR3 coding DNA: TGTGCCAGCACCCTAGCGGGGGGGCCCGGGAACACCGGGGAGCTGTTTTTT. The entire variable domain, with the rest obtained from reference TRBV7-8 and TRBJ2-2, is as follows: GAGVSQSPRYKVAKRGQDVALRCDPISGHVSLFWYQQALGQGPEFLTYFQNEAQLDKSGLPSDRFFAERPEGSVSTLKIQRTQQEDSAVYLCASTLAGGPGNTGELFFGEGSRLTVL.

There are a few counts of this clonotype. This rearrangement joins TRBV9 to TRBJ1-5; TRBD1 aligns across 8 bases. V dropped 0 bases and J dropped 4; count of bases not matched to a gene: 12. Germline assignment: CDR1 SGDLS and CDR2 YYNGEE. The length of the CDR3 is 18 residues. CDR3 in amino acids: CASSVEDRGQGKNQPQHF. As DNA, the CDR3 is TGTGCCAGCAGCGTAGAGGATCGTGGACAGGGAAAAAATCAGCCCCAGCATTTT.

J is TRBJ1-3 and V is TRBV12-3 or TRBV12-4; unclear D gene. V gave up 7 bases and J gave up 0 bases, with 16 bases separating them. The CDR3 totals 16 residues. The CDR3 here is CASTPYFGDSGNTIYF. The DNA for the CDR3 is TGTGCCAGCACCCCTTACTTCGGGGACTCTGGAAACACCATATATTTT.